The T cell receptor beta chain under discussion was sequenced for a study of shared T cell receptors in the human thymus. Data came from immunoSEQ multiplex PCR; TCRdb stores just in-frame clones and leaves some out. Among some 400,000 clones listed, 85% to 95% were seen once. The CDR3 totals 16 residues. V shed 0 bases, J shed 0 bases, and the junction held 4 bases outside the gene matches. The sequence came from a human donor. This sequence joins TRBV5-3 and TRBJ2-7; TRBD2 matches 9 bases. TRBV5-3 is an ORF for which the function is uncertain. The sequenced sample consisted of thymocytes. The CDR3 sequence is CARSLDEREVSYEQYF. DNA for the CDR3: TGTGCCAGAAGCTTGGATGAGCGGGAGGTCTCCTACGAGCAGTACTTC.